This TCR beta chain was retrieved from a study of vaccination effects on CD4 cells after COVID-19. Overall study context: As their vaccination, participants received two doses of either BNT162b2 or mRNA-1273.

The germline V gene has CDR1 LGHNA and CDR2 YSLEER. This CDR3 has 16 residues. Trimming pared 0 bases from V and 3 bases from J, leaving 12 bases between. With respect to this clone: Its antigen is not known.

This table comes from immunoSEQ multiplex PCR, and its TCRdb copy is limited to in-frame clones, with some not included. The sample contains roughly 53,000 clones, approximately 79% of which appear only once. Viral peptide pool expansion of antigen-specific CD4+ T cells preceded sequencing in the ViraFEST assay. At the end of over 8 days of culture, CD4+ T cells were isolated. People in the vaccine group had not been infected with SARS-CoV-2 before, and their nucleocapsid antibodies were negative. The culture medium for some 2 million PBMC per well included around 9 IU/ml IL-2 and around 10 ug/ml peptides. Half-medium changes using IL-2 medium occurred on days 3 and 7.

This rearrangement joins TRBV4-3 to TRBJ1-3; D possibly corresponds to TRBD1 (5 bases). The material was CD4+ T cells from PBMCs cultured with HCoV-OC43 spike peptides, obtained before COVID-19 vaccination. The subset is: HCoV-OC43 spike overlapping peptide pool stimulation. This TCR derives from a human donor who received a COVID-19 vaccine. CDR3 nucleotides: TGCGCCAGCAGCCAAGATTTTGGGGGAGGTGGAAACACCATATATTTT. It encodes CASSQDFGGGGNTIYF.